This TCR beta chain was captured in a study of blood T cell repertoires in COVID-19. The table came from immunoSEQ multiplex PCR; TCRdb's copy has only in-frame clones and leaves some out. The sample carries 170,000 or so clones, over 75% recorded once. Germline V gene lookup returns CDR1 MNHEY and CDR2 SMNVEV (reference sequence). The length of the CDR3 is 16 residues. Trimming cost V 2 bases and J 5 bases; bases outside gene matches: 6. This sequence originates from a woman aged 45-65 years who had recovered from COVID-19. The gene calls are TRBV27 and TRBJ2-5, with 12 bases lining up with TRBD2. The specimen sequenced was PBMCs or T cells enriched from blood (not recorded which). This CDR3 reads CASSLHRTSGKETQYF. CDR3 bases: TGTGCCAGCAGTTTACACAGGACTAGCGGGAAGGAGACCCAGTACTTC.